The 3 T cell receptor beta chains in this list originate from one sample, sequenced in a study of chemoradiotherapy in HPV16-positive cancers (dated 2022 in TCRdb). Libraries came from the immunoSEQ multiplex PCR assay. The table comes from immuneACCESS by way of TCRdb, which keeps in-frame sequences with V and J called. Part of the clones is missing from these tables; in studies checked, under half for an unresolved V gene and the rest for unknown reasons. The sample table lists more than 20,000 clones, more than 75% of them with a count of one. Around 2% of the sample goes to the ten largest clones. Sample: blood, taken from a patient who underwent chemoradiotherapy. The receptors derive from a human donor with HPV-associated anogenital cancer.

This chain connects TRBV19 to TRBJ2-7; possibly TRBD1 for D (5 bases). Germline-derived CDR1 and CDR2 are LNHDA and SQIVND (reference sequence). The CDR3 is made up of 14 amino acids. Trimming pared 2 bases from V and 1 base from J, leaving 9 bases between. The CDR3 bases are TGTGCCAGTAGTATATGGCAGGGATCCTACGAGCAGTACTTC. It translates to CASSIWQGSYEQYF.

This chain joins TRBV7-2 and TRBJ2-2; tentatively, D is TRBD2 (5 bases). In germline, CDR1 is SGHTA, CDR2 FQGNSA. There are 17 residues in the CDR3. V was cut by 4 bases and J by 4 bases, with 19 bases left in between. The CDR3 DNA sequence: TGTGCCAGCAGCTCCCAGGAAATAACGGGGATCACCGGGGAGCTGTTTTTT. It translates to CASSSQEITGITGELFF.

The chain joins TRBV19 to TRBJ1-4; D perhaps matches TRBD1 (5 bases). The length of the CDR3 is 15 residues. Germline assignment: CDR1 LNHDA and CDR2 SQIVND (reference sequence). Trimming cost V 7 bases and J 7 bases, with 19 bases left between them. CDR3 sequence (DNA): TGTGCCAGTAACCTACAGAGGGGAGGAGGTGAAAAACTGTTTTTT. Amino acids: CASNLQRGGGEKLFF.